This TCR beta chain was profiled in a study of identical twins. Study results and caveats: The authors noted that invariant MAIT and iNKT cells could partly confound zero-insertion analyses.

Healthy Caucasians supplied all donations. TCRdb itself ran the 5' RACE reads through MiXCR, one entry per CDR3 protein. The sample records 400,000 to 550,000 distinct CDR3 sequences, less than 25% being singletons. Per germline, CDR1 DFQATT and CDR2 SNEGSKA (reference sequence). There are 17 residues in the CDR3. Trimming took off 5 bases at V and 4 bases at J, with 24 bases between the two ends. With respect to this clonotype: What it binds is unknown.

This sample also appeared in a second study, on T cells expressing NK-cell markers.

The genes are TRBV20-1 and TRBJ2-1; a weak D match, TRBD2 (6 bases). The sample comprised CD4+ T cells sorted from blood. The source is a woman aged 18 to 35 in good health. The CDR3, as DNA: TGCAGTGCTCCAAAACCGGGGGTGTCCCCACCGTACAATGAGCAGTTCTTC. Its protein is CSAPKPGVSPPYNEQFF.